This passage covers 32 T cell receptor beta chains from one sample sequenced in a study of cytomegalovirus exposure and HLA in healthy donors. The PCR contained 60 Vbeta and 13 Jbeta primers. TCRdb's table, derived via immunoSEQ multiplex PCR, lists solely in-frame clones and lacks some. The sample holds under 200,000 clones, roughly 80% seen once. The sequenced material came from PBMCs. These receptors were taken from a human donor in good health.

The V and J genes are TRBV10-3 and TRBJ2-3; 8 bases are shared with TRBD2. V dropped 3 bases and J dropped 5; count of bases not matched to a gene: 7. The CDR3 length is 15 residues. Germline V gene lookup returns CDR1 ENHRY and CDR2 SYGVKD. The CDR3 reads CAISDLGGAIDTQYF. The CDR3 region has the DNA TGTGCCATCAGTGATCTCGGGGGGGCCATAGATACGCAGTATTTT.

The CDR3 protein is CASTQGNTGELFF. CDR3 nucleotide sequence: TGTGCCAGCACGCAGGGGAACACCGGGGAGCTGTTTTTT. The V call is TRBV2, the J call TRBJ2-2; possibly TRBD1 for D (5 bases). CDR3 length equals 13 residues. V lost 7 bases and J lost 1, with 7 bases in between. The germline gives CDR1 SNHLY, CDR2 FYNNEI.

The chain has TRBV4-3 and TRBJ2-5; D ambiguous. Germline loops: CDR1 LGHNA, CDR2 YSLEER. V lost 0 bases, J lost 5 bases, and 13 bases lay in between. CDR3 size: 15 residues. The CDR3 coding sequence is TGCGCCAGCAGCCAAGACCTTAACTTGCCGGAGACCCAGTACTTC. Translated, it gives CASSQDLNLPETQYF.

The gene calls are TRBV13 and TRBJ1-1, with D possibly being TRBD1 (5 bases). V shed 4 bases and J shed 1 base, with 16 bases lying between them. CDR1 PRHDT and CDR2 FYEKMQ come from the germline V gene (reference sequence). CDR3 length equals 16 residues. CDR3 amino acids: CASSSPPQGENTEAFF. The CDR3 DNA sequence: TGTGCCAGCAGCTCACCCCCCCAGGGCGAGAACACTGAAGCTTTCTTT.

V gene TRBV9 combines with J gene TRBJ1-2; TRBD1 matches at 10 bases. V lost 4 bases and J lost 8; bases outside the gene matches: 14. Germline V CDR1 and CDR2: SGDLS, YYNGEE. The CDR3 has 16 residues. In nucleotides, the CDR3 is TGTGCCAGCAGCTATCGGACAGGGGGAGGCCCTGGAGGCTACACCTTC. Amino acids: CASSYRTGGGPGGYTF.

In its sample, this clone was seen a few times. An end of the junction does not agree with germline; a read error may underlie this. The V call is TRBV6-5, the J call TRBJ2-7, with 10 bases identical to TRBD1. Per the germline V gene, CDR1 is MNHEY and CDR2 is SVGAGI. This CDR3 has 14 residues. The CDR3 nucleotides are TGTGCCAGCAGTGCCGGGACAGGGGCGTACGGGCAGTACTTC. Amino acid sequence: CASSAGTGAYGQYF.

This chain uses TRBV28 with TRBJ1-4, with D unclear. The CDR3 extends over 14 amino acids. With 3 bases removed from V and 7 bases from J, the gap between germline ends came to 12 bases. CDR1 is MDHEN, CDR2 SYDVKM, per germline. The CDR3 DNA is TGTGCCAGCAGTTTGACCCGACTAGGTGAAAAACTGTTTTTT. This translates into CASSLTRLGEKLFF.

The gene calls are TRBV5-6 and TRBJ2-1; tentative D call: TRBD1 (6 bases). This CDR3 comprises 14 residues. Germline loops: CDR1 SGHDT, CDR2 YYEEEE. Trimming took off 0 bases at V and 4 bases at J, with 8 bases between the two ends. CDR3 residues: CASSLGRGYNEQFF. CDR3 in DNA: TGTGCCAGCAGCTTGGGAAGGGGGTACAATGAGCAGTTCTTC.

The rearrangement joins TRBV4-3 to TRBJ2-1; no clear D gene. The CDR3 length is 15 residues. Looked up from germline, CDR1 is LGHNA and CDR2 is YSLEER. V shed 1 base and J shed 3 bases, with 10 bases lying between them. The CDR3 sequence is CASSQAAERYNEQFF. DNA for the CDR3: TGCGCCAGCAGCCAAGCCGCGGAGCGCTACAATGAGCAGTTCTTC.

DNA for the CDR3: TGCGCCAGCAGCCAAGACAGGGGGCTCGGAAATCAGCCCCAGCATTTT. Amino acid sequence: CASSQDRGLGNQPQHF. The genes are TRBV4-3 and TRBJ1-5, with 8 positions matching TRBD1. Germline V CDR1 and CDR2: LGHNA, YSLEER. The J segment lost 4 bases and the V segment lost 0 bases, leaving 5 bases of the junction unmatched. This CDR3 is built from 16 residues.

V and J are TRBV14 and TRBJ1-2; D remains unclear. This CDR3 is built from 15 residues. Trimming pared 0 bases from V and 0 bases from J, leaving 8 bases between. Germline CDR1 SGHDN, CDR2 FVKESK. CDR3 amino acids: CASSQEVTANYGYTF. Written as DNA, the CDR3 is TGTGCCAGCAGCCAAGAGGTCACAGCTAACTATGGCTACACCTTC.

This clone was counted between two and nine times. This sequence joins TRBV1 and TRBJ2-4; TRBD2 is taken as the D call from the table, unchecked against the DNA. TRBV1 is labeled a pseudogene. The CDR3 loop spans 19 amino acids. The CDR3 DNA reads TGCACCAGCAGCCATCCGGGCAAACTCCAAGCGGGGGTCATTACCATTCAGTACTTC. Residues: CTSSHPGKLQAGVITIQYF.

The chain is built from TRBV2 and TRBJ1-2; 12 bases map to TRBD1. Germline V CDR1 and CDR2: SNHLY, FYNNEI. Trimming took 5 bases from V and 4 from J; bases not matched to a gene: 5. This CDR3 is built from 15 residues. The CDR3 here is CASSSGTGGFYGYTF. CDR3 bases: TGTGCCAGCAGTTCCGGGACAGGGGGCTTCTATGGCTACACCTTC. The full variable domain, its missing parts supplied by reference TRBV2 and TRBJ1-2, is EPEVTQTPSHQVTQMGQEVILRCVPISNHLYFYWYRQILGQKVEFLVSFYNNEISEKSEIFDDQFSVERPDGSNFTLKIRSTKLEDSAMYFCASSSGTGGFYGYTFGSGTRLTVV.

J is TRBJ1-1 and V is TRBV4-3; D remains ambiguous. V lost 0 bases and J 7 bases, leaving 12 bases between the germline ends. In germline, CDR1 is LGHNA, CDR2 YSLEER. This CDR3 contains 14 residues. CDR3: CASSQDELGSEAFF. The DNA for the CDR3 is TGCGCCAGCAGCCAAGATGAATTAGGGAGTGAAGCTTTCTTT.

The rearrangement links TRBV29-1 to TRBJ2-5; TRBD1 agrees at 9 bases. CDR1 SQVTM and CDR2 ANQGSEA come from the germline V gene. The CDR3 length is 12 residues. The chain's CDR3 is CRAGTGQETQYF. The CDR3 DNA sequence: TGCAGGGCCGGGACAGGGCAAGAGACCCAGTACTTC.

This chain joins TRBV28 and TRBJ2-3, with D possibly TRBD1 on 5 matching bases. V was trimmed by 5 bases and J by 1 base, leaving 19 bases between them. The CDR3 runs to 17 residues. Germline CDR1 reads MDHEN; CDR2 reads SYDVKM. The CDR3 spells CASSRLGDSSGTDTQYF. The CDR3 DNA is TGTGCCAGCAGTCGTTTAGGGGATTCTAGTGGCACAGATACGCAGTATTTT. The variable domain in full, with the rest retrieved from reference TRBV28 and TRBJ2-3, is DVKVTQSSRYLVKRTGEKVFLECVQDMDHENMFWYRQDPGLGLRLIYFSYDVKMKEKGDIPEGYSVSREKKERFSLILESASTNQTSMYLCASSRLGDSSGTDTQYFGPGTRLTVL.

The chain recombines TRBV25-1 with TRBJ2-7; D might be TRBD2 (7 bases). Trimming took 5 bases from V and 6 from J, leaving 17 bases between them. The CDR3 runs to 14 residues. Germline values: CDR1 MGHDK, CDR2 SYGVNS. The CDR3 loop reads CASSPPGGRVEQYF. DNA for the CDR3: TGTGCCAGCAGTCCCCCGGGGGGCAGGGTCGAGCAGTACTTC.

The chain links TRBV6-5 to TRBJ2-7, with 9 nucleotides matching TRBD1. The V segment lost 1 base and the J segment 3 bases; nucleotides outside the gene matches: 4. This CDR3 is 15 amino acids long. The V gene's germline CDR1 is MNHEY and CDR2 SVGAGI. The CDR3 nucleotides read TGTGCCAGCAGTTACTTAACGGGACAGGGCTACGAGCAGTACTTC. It specifies CASSYLTGQGYEQYF.

The chain has TRBV5-1 and TRBJ1-3; 7 bases are shared with TRBD1. In germline, CDR1 is SGHRS, CDR2 YFSETQ. The CDR3 runs 15 residues. V lost 0 bases and J lost 3; bases outside the gene matches: 3. The CDR3 nucleotides are TGCGCCAGCAGCTTGGTAGGGGACAGTGGAAACACCATATATTTT. Translated: CASSLVGDSGNTIYF.

The V call is TRBV7-6, the J call TRBJ2-1; D call uncertain. Germline-derived CDR1 and CDR2 are SGHVS and FNYEAQ. Trimming shortened V by 1 base and J by 0 bases, and 7 bases separated the two germline ends. The CDR3 is made up of 15 amino acids. This chain's CDR3 is CASSLGLSSYNEQFF. For the CDR3, the DNA is TGTGCCAGCAGCTTAGGACTTTCCTCCTACAATGAGCAGTTCTTC.

This clone was counted only a few times. The chain combines TRBV4-3 with TRBJ2-7; 11 nucleotides match TRBD2. Trimming removed 6 bases from V and 3 bases from J; junction bases left unmatched: 10. The CDR3 totals 16 residues. Germline CDR1 and CDR2: LGHNA and YSLEER. DNA of the CDR3: TGCGCCAGCAGGCATAATCTAGCGGGGGGTAACTACGAGCAGTACTTC. Encoded protein: CASRHNLAGGNYEQYF.

The rearrangement links TRBV19 to TRBJ2-2; TRBD1 matches 10 bases. Germline values: CDR1 LNHDA, CDR2 SQIVND (reference sequence). Unmatched junction bases numbered 5, after V lost 5 bases and J lost 5 bases. The CDR3 is 15 residues long. DNA of the CDR3: TGTGCCAGTAGTCCACGGACAGGGGGGACCGGGGAGCTGTTTTTT. This sequence encodes CASSPRTGGTGELFF.

The chain couples TRBV4-3 to TRBJ2-5, with TRBD2 as a possible D gene (6 bases). From germline, CDR1 is LGHNA and CDR2 YSLEER. CDR3 length equals 13 residues. V gave up 4 bases and J gave up 5 bases, with 11 bases separating them. CDR3 nucleotide sequence: TGCGCCAGCAGCCGGGGGGTGAAGGAGACCCAGTACTTC. Amino acids: CASSRGVKETQYF.

The chain carries TRBV6-6 and TRBJ1-2; 8 bases fit TRBD1. After removal of 7 bases from V and 6 bases from J, the junction contained 10 bases not matched to a gene. CDR1 MNHNY and CDR2 SVGAGI come from the germline V gene (reference sequence). The CDR3 loop spans 14 amino acids. CDR3: CASTQSQGVNGYTF. CDR3 DNA: TGTGCCAGCACCCAGTCACAGGGGGTAAATGGCTACACCTTC.

V is TRBV7-8 and J is TRBJ1-2; TRBD1 agrees at 8 bases. Looked up from germline, CDR1 is SGHVS and CDR2 is FQNEAQ. The trim removed 3 bases at V and 7 bases at J, leaving 10 bases unmatched. This CDR3 has 15 amino acids. CDR3 sequence (DNA): TGTGCCAGCAGCTTGGAAAGCAGGGGGCGAGGTGGCTACACCTTC. Protein sequence: CASSLESRGRGGYTF.

The chain uses TRBV27 and TRBJ2-7; D is possibly TRBD1 (7 bases). CDR1 and CDR2 (germline): MNHEY, SMNVEV (reference sequence). The V end lost 5 bases, the J end lost 2 bases, and 16 bases lay between the germline ends. This CDR3 has 15 residues. CDR3 region: CASSQYRGGAYEQYF. Here the CDR3 DNA reads TGTGCCAGCAGTCAGTACAGGGGAGGTGCCTACGAGCAGTACTTC.

The V and J genes are TRBV5-4 and TRBJ2-3, with D tentatively TRBD2 (6 bases). The V end was cut by 4 bases, the J end by 4 bases, with 7 bases between. The CDR3 contains 12 residues. CDR1 SGHNT and CDR2 YYREEE come from the germline V gene (reference sequence). CDR3 sequence reads: CASSGTSDTQYF. In DNA form, the CDR3 reads TGTGCCAGCAGCGGGACTTCAGATACGCAGTATTTT.

The sample holds a few counts of this clone. The chain recombines TRBV4-1 with TRBJ1-4; 9 bases map to TRBD1. This CDR3 region has 17 residues. Germline CDR1 and CDR2: MGHRA and YSYEKL. J was trimmed by 7 bases and V by 0 bases; bases with no gene match: 9. In nucleotides, the CDR3 is TGCGCCAGCAGCCAAGATCCTCCCGGACAGGGGAGTGAAAAACTGTTTTTT. Protein: CASSQDPPGQGSEKLFF.

The chain carries TRBV5-1 and TRBJ2-7; maybe TRBD1 (6 bases). V was trimmed by 3 bases and J by 3 bases, leaving 16 bases between them. Per the germline V gene, CDR1 is SGHRS and CDR2 is YFSETQ. The CDR3 sequence is 15 residues long. CDR3 region: CASSWKTGFYYEQYF. The CDR3 DNA follows: TGCGCCAGCAGCTGGAAGACAGGTTTTTACTACGAGCAGTACTTC.

The chain combines TRBV4-1 with TRBJ2-5; D perhaps matches TRBD2 (6 bases). Looked up from germline, CDR1 is MGHRA and CDR2 is YSYEKL. The CDR3 is 21 residues long. V lost 0 bases to trimming and J lost 5 bases, with 31 bases between them. The CDR3 sequence: CASSQEFRDMPGLPGYETQYF. Written as DNA, the CDR3 is TGCGCCAGCAGCCAAGAATTCCGCGACATGCCGGGACTCCCAGGTTACGAGACCCAGTACTTC.

The rearrangement links TRBV7-9 to TRBJ2-5; 7 bases match TRBD1. The germline CDR1 and CDR2 sequences are SEHNR and FQNEAQ (reference sequence). This CDR3 contains 14 residues. J lost 12 bases, V lost 5 bases, and 15 bases had no gene match. The CDR3 DNA follows: TGTGCCAGCAGCGGGCCCCGGGACAGATATTTAGAGTACTTC. The encoded protein is CASSGPRDRYLEYF. Full variable domain (missing parts from reference TRBV7-9 and TRBJ2-5): DTGVSQNPRHKITKRGQNVTFRCDPISEHNRLYWYRQTLGQGPEFLTYFQNEAQLEKSRLLSDRFSAERPKGSFSTLEIQRTEQGDSAMYLCASSGPRDRYLEYFGPGTRLLVL.

The chain links TRBV6-5 to TRBJ1-2, with D possibly matching TRBD1 (6 bases). V was pared by 1 base and J by 8 bases, with 17 bases between. The CDR3 consists of 15 residues. From germline, CDR1 is MNHEY and CDR2 SVGAGI. The CDR3 region is CASSYFRGRVRGYTF. The DNA for the CDR3 is TGTGCCAGCAGTTACTTCAGGGGCCGTGTGAGGGGCTACACCTTC.